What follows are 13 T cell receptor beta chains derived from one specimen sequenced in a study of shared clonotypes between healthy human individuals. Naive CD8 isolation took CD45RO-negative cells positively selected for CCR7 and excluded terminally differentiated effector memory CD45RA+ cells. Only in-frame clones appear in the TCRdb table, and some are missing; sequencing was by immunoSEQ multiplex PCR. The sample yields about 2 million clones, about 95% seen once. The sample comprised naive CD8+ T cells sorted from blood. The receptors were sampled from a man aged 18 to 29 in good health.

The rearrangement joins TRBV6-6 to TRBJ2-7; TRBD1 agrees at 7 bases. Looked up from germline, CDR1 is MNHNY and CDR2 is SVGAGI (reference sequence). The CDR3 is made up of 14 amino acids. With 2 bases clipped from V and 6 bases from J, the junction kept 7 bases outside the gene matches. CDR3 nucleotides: TGTGCCAGCAGTTACGTAAGACAGGGCTCCGAGCAGTACTTC. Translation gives CASSYVRQGSEQYF.

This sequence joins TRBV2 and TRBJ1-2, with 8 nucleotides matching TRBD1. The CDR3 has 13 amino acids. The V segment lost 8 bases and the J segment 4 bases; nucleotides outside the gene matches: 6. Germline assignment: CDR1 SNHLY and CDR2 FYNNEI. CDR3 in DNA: TGTGCCAGCCCGGGACAGGAAAGCTATGGCTACACCTTC. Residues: CASPGQESYGYTF. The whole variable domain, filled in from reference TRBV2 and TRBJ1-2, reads EPEVTQTPSHQVTQMGQEVILRCVPISNHLYFYWYRQILGQKVEFLVSFYNNEISEKSEIFDDQFSVERPDGSNFTLKIRSTKLEDSAMYFCASPGQESYGYTFGSGTRLTVV.

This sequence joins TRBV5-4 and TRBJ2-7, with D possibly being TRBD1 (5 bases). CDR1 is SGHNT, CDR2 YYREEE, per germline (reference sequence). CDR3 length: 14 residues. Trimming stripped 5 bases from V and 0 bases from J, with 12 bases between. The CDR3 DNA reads TGTGCCAGCAGAGACAGCGATAGCTCCTACGAGCAGTACTTC. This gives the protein CASRDSDSSYEQYF.

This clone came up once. The CDR3 spells CASSFGPPNTGELFF. In DNA, the CDR3 is TGTGCCAGCAGCTTCGGTCCGCCTAACACCGGGGAGCTGTTTTTT. The V and J genes are TRBV7-9 and TRBJ2-2; no reliable D call. Germline CDR1 and CDR2: SEHNR and FQNEAQ (reference sequence). The CDR3 is 15 residues long. Trimming pared 3 bases from V and 2 bases from J, leaving 10 bases between.

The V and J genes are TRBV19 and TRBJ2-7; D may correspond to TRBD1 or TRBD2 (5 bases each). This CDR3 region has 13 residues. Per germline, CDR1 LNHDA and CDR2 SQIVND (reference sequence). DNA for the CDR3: TGTGCGACTTCAGATTTGGGGGTCTACGAGCAGTACTTC. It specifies CATSDLGVYEQYF.

The DNA of the CDR3 is TGTGCCAGCAGCAAACCCCTTTTGGGGAACGGTAATTCACCCCTCCACTTT. Translation gives CASSKPLLGNGNSPLHF. The chain uses TRBV21-1 and TRBJ1-6. TRBV21-1 corresponds to a pseudogene. The CDR3 loop spans 17 amino acids.

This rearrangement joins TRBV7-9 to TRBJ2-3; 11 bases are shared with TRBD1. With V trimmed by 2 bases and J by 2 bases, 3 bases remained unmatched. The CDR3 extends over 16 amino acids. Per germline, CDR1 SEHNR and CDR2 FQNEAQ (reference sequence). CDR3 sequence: CASSLWTGGNTDTQYF. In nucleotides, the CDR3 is TGTGCCAGCAGCTTATGGACAGGGGGCAACACAGATACGCAGTATTTT.

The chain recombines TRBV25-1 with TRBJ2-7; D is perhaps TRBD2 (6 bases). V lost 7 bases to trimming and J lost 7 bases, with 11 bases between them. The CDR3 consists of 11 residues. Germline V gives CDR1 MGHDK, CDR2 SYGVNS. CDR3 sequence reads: CASNGGAEQYF. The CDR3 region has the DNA TGTGCCAGCAACGGGGGTGCGGAGCAGTACTTC.

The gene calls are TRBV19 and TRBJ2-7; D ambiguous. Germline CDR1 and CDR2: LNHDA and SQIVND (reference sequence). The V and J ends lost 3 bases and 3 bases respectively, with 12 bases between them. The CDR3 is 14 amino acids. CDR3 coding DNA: TGTGCCAGTAGTATGATGTTCATCGGCTACGAGCAGTACTTC. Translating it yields CASSMMFIGYEQYF. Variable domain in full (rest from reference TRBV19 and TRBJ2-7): DGGITQSPKYLFRKEGQNVTLSCEQNLNHDAMYWYRQDPGQGLRLIYYSQIVNDFQKGDIAEGYSVSREKKESFPLTVTSAQKNPTAFYLCASSMMFIGYEQYFGPGTRLTVT.

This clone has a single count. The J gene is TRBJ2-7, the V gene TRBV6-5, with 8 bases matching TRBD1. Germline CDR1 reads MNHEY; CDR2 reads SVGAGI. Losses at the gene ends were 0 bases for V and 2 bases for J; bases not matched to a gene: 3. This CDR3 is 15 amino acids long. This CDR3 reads CASSYSQGEPYEQYF. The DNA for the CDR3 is TGTGCCAGCAGTTACTCACAGGGGGAACCCTACGAGCAGTACTTC.

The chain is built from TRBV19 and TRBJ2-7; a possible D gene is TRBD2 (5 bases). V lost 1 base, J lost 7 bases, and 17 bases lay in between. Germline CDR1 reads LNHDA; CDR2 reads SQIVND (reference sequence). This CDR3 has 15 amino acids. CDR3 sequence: CASSIVALASGEQYF. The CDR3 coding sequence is TGTGCCAGTAGTATAGTCGCCCTGGCTTCGGGGGAGCAGTACTTC.

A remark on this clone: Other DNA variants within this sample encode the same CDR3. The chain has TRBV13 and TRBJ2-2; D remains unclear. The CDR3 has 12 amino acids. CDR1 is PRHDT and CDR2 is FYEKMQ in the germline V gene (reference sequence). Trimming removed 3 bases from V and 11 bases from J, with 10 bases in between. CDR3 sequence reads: CASSLGFGELFF. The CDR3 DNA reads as TGTGCCAGCAGCTTGGGTTTCGGAGAGCTGTTTTTT.

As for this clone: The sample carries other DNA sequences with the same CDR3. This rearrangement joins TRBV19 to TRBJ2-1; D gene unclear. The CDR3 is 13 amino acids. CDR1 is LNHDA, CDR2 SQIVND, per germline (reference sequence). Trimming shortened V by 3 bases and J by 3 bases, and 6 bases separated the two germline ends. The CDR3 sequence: CASSISDYNEQFF. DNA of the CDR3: TGTGCCAGTAGTATCAGCGACTACAATGAGCAGTTCTTC.